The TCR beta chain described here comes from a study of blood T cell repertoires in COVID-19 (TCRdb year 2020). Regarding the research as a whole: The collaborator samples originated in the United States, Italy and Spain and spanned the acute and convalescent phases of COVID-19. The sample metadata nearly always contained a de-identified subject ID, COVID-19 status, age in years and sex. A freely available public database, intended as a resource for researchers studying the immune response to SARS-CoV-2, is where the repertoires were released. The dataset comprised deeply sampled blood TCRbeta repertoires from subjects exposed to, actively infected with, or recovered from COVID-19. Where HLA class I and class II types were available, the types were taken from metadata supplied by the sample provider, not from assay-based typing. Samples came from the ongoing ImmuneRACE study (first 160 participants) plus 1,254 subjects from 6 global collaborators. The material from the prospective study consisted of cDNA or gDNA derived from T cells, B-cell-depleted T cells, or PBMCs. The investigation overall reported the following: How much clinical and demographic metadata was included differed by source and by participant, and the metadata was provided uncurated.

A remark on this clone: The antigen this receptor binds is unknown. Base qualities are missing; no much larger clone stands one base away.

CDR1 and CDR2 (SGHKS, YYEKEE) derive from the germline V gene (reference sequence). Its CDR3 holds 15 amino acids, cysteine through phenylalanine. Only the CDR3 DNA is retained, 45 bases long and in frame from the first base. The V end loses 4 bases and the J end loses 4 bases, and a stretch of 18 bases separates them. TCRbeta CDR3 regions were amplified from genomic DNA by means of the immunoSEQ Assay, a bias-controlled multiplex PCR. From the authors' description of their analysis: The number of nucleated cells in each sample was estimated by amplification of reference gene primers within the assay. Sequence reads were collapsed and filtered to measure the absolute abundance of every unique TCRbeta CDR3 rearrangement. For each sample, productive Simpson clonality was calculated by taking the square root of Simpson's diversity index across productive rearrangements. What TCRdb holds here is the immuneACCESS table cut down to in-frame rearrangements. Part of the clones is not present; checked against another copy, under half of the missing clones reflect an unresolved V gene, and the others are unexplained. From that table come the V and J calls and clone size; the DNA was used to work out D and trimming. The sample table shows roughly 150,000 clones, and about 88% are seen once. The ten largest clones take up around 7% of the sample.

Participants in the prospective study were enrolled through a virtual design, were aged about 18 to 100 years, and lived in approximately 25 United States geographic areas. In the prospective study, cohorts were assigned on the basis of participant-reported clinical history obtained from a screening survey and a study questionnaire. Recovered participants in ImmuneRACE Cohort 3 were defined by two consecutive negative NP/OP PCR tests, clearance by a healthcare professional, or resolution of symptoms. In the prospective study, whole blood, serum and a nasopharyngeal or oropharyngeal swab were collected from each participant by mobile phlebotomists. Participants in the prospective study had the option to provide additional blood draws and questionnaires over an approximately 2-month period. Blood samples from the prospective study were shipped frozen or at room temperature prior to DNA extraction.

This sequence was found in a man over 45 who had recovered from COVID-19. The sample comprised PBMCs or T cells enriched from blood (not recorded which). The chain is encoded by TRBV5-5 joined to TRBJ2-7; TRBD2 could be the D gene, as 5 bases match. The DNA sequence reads TGTGCCAGCAGCCCAGAGGGCGGCAGGAGGTACGAGCAGTACTTC. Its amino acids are CASSPEGGRRYEQYF. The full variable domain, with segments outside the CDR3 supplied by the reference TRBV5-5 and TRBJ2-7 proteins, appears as DAGVTQSPTHLIKTRGQQVTLRCSPISGHKSVSWYQQVLGQGPQFIFQYYEKEERGRGNFPDRFSARQFPNYSSELNVNALLLGDSALYLCASSPEGGRRYEQYFGPGTRLTVT.